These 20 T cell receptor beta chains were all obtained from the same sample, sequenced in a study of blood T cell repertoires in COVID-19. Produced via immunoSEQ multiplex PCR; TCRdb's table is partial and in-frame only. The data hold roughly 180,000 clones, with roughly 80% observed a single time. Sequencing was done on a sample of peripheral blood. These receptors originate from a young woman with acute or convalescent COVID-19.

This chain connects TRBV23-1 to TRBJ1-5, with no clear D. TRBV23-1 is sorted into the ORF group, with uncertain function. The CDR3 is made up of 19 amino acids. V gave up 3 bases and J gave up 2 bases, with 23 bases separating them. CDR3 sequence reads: CASSQGPKMTRLCNQPQHF. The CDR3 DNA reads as TGCGCCAGCAGTCAGGGCCCCAAGATGACAAGACTATGCAATCAGCCCCAGCATTTT.

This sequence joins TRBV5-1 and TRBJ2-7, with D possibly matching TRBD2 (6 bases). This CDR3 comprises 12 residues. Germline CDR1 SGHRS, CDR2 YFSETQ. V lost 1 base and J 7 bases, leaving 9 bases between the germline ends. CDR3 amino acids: CASSLFGGEQYF. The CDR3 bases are TGCGCCAGCAGCTTGTTCGGGGGAGAGCAGTACTTC.

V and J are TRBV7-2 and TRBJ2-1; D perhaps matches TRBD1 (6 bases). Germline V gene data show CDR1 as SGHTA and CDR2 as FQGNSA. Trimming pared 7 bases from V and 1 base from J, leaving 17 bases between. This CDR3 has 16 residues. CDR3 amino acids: CASISERTASYNEQFF. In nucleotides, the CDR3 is TGTGCCAGCATCTCCGAGCGGACAGCGTCCTACAATGAGCAGTTCTTC.

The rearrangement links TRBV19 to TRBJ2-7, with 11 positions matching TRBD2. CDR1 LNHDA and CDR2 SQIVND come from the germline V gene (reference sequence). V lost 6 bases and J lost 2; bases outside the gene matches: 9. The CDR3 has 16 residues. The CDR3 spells CASRAFVAGGTYEQYF. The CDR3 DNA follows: TGTGCCAGTAGGGCCTTTGTAGCGGGAGGGACCTACGAGCAGTACTTC.

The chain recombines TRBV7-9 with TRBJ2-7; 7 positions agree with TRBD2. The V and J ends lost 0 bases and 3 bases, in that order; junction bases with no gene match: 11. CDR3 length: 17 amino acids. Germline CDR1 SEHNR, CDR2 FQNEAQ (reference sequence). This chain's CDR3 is CASSLAPVGGKVYEQYF. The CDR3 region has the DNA TGTGCCAGCAGCTTAGCACCGGTCGGGGGGAAAGTCTACGAGCAGTACTTC.

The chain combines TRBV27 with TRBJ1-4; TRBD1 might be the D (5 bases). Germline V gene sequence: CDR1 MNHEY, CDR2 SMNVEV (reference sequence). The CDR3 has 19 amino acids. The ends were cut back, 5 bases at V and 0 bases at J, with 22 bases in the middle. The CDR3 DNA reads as TGTGCCAGCAGTCATCCCGGGACTCATAAGGGAGCAACTAATGAAAAACTGTTTTTT. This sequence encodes CASSHPGTHKGATNEKLFF. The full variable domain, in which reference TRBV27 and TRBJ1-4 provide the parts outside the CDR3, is EAQVTQNPRYLITVTGKKLTVTCSQNMNHEYMSWYRQDPGLGLRQIYYSMNVEVTDKGDVPEGYKVSRKEKRNFPLILESPSPNQTSLYFCASSHPGTHKGATNEKLFFGSGTQLSVL.

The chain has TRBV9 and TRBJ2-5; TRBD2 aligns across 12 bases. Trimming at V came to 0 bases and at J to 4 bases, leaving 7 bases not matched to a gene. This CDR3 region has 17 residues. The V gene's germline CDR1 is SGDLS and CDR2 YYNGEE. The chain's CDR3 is CASSVASGGAFTETQYF. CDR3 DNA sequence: TGTGCCAGCAGCGTAGCTAGCGGGGGGGCTTTTACAGAGACCCAGTACTTC.

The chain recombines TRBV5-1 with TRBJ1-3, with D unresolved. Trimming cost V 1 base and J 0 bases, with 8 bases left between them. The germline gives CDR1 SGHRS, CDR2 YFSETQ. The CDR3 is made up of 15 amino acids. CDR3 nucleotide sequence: TGCGCCAGCAGCTTGAACAGTGACTCTGGAAACACCATATATTTT. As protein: CASSLNSDSGNTIYF. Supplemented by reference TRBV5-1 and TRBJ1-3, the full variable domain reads KAGVTQTPRYLIKTRGQQVTLSCSPISGHRSVSWYQQTPGQGLQFLFEYFSETQRNKGNFPGRFSGRQFSNSRSEMNVSTLELGDSALYLCASSLNSDSGNTIYFGEGSWLTVV.

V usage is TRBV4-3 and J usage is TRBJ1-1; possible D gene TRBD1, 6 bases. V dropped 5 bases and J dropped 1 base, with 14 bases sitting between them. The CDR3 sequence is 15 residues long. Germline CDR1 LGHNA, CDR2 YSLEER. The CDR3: CASSVGGAGNTEAFF. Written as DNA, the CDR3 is TGCGCCAGCAGCGTGGGGGGGGCAGGGAACACTGAAGCTTTCTTT.

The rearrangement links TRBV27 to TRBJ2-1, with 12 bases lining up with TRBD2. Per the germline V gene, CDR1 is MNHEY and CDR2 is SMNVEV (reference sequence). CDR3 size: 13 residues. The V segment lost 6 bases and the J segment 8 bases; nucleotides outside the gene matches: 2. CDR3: CASRTSGSDEQFF. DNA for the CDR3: TGTGCCAGCAGGACTAGCGGGAGTGATGAGCAGTTCTTC.

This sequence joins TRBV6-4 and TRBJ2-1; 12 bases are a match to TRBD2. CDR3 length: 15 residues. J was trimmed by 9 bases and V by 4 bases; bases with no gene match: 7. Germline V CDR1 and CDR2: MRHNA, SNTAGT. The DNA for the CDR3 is TGTGCCAGCAGTGGGCTAGCGGGAGGGCCCGGTGAGCAGTTCTTC. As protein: CASSGLAGGPGEQFF.

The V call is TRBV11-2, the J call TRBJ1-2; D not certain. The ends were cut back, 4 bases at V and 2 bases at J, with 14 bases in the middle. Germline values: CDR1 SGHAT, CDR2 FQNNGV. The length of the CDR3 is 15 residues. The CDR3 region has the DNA TGTGCCAGCAGCTCCCTCCGTCAGGTGAACTATGGCTACACCTTC. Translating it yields CASSSLRQVNYGYTF.

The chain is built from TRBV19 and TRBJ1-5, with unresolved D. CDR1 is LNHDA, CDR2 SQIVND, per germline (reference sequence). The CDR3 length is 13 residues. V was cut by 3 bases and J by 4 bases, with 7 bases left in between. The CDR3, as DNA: TGTGCCAGTAGTATCGTTCTTAATCAGCCCCAGCATTTT. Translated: CASSIVLNQPQHF. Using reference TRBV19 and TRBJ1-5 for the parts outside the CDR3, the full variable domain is DGGITQSPKYLFRKEGQNVTLSCEQNLNHDAMYWYRQDPGQGLRLIYYSQIVNDFQKGDIAEGYSVSREKKESFPLTVTSAQKNPTAFYLCASSIVLNQPQHFGDGTRLSIL.

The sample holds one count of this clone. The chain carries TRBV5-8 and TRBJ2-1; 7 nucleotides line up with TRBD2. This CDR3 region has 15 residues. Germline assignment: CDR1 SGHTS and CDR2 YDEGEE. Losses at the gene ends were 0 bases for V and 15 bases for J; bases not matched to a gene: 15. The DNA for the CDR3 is TGTGCCAGCAGCTTGGTTCGGGTCTTTGCGGGGGTTCGGTTCTTC. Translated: CASSLVRVFAGVRFF.

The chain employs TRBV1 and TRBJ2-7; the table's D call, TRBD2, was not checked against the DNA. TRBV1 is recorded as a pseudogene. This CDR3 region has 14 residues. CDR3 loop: CTSSQEANFYEQYF. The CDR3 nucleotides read TGCACCAGCAGCCAAGAAGCGAATTTTTACGAGCAGTACTTC.

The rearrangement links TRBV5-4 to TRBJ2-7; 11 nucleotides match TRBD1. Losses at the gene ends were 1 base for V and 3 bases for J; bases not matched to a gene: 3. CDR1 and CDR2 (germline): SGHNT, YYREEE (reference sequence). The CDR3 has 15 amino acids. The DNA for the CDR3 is TGTGCCAGCAGCTTGCCGGGACAGGGGGTCTACGAGCAGTACTTC. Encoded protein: CASSLPGQGVYEQYF.

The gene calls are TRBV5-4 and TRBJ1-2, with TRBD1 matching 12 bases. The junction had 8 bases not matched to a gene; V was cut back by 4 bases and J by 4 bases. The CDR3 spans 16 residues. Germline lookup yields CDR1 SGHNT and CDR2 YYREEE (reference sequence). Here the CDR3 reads CASSIPGTGGFYGYTF. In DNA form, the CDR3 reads TGTGCCAGCAGCATACCCGGGACAGGGGGCTTCTATGGCTACACCTTC.

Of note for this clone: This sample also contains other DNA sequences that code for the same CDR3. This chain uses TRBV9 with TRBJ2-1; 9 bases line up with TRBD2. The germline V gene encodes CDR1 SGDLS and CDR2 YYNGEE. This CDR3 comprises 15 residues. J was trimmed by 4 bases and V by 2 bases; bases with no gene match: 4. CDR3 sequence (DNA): TGTGCCAGCAGCGTTAGCGGGGGCTCATACAATGAGCAGTTCTTC. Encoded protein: CASSVSGGSYNEQFF.

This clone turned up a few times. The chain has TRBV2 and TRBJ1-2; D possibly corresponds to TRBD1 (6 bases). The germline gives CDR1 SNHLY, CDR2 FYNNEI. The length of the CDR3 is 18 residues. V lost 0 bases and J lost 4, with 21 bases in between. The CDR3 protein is CASSEAVGQSLGPYGYTF. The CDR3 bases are TGTGCCAGCAGTGAAGCTGTTGGACAGTCACTAGGCCCCTATGGCTACACCTTC.

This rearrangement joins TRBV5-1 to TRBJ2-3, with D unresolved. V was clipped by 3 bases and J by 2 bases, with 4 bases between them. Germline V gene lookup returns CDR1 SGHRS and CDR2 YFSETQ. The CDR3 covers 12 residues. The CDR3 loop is CASSSYTDTQYF. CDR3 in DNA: TGCGCCAGCAGCTCTTACACAGATACGCAGTATTTT.